This is a list of T cell receptor beta chains from one sample in a study of cytomegalovirus exposure and HLA in healthy donors. Only in-frame clones appear in the TCRdb table, and some are missing; sequencing was by immunoSEQ multiplex PCR. This sample has approximately 270,000 clones, with 86% found just once. Material: PBMCs. Every receptor here comes from a young woman in good health and CMV-seronegative. Both conserved end residues are part of each CDR3. Not every row has a clone size; where given, it reads once, few, many or a size class.

TRBJ1-2 - TRBV4-3 CASSQVTGPTNYGYTF
TRBJ2-2 - TRBV6-5 CASSQGAEAGELFF
TRBJ1-2 - TRBV28 CASSPGGTGTPYGYTF
TRBJ2-3 - TRBV2 CASGRLAGAADTQYF
TRBJ2-7 - TRBV27 CATQSLEGRIHEQYF
TRBJ1-5 - TRBV19 CASSSTDRPLTPQHF
TRBJ2-5 - TRBV9 CASSVERLAGWETQYF
TRBJ2-4 - TRBV5-1 CASSGGASGSKNIQYF
TRBJ2-5 few TRBV5-4 CASSWGIRTEETQYF
TRBJ1-2 - TRBV19 CASSITRYGYTF
TRBJ2-3 - TRBV7-6 CASSLAGQSSTDTQYF
TRBJ1-4 - TRBV7-9 CASSKDKNEKLFF
TRBJ2-7 once TRBV7-2 CASSHRDRGSYEQYF
TRBJ1-2 - TRBV13 CASSSGQENYGYTF
TRBJ2-7 - TRBV19 CASSIDPKGALAEQYF
TRBJ1-2 - TRBV4-3 CASRGGSNYGYTF
TRBJ1-4 - TRBV10-2 CASQGQGEKLFF
TRBJ1-3 - TRBV5-1 CASSLGAGGNTIYF
TRBJ2-7 - TRBV5-1 CASSLQGLSYEQYF
TRBJ2-1 - TRBV18 CASSPREAGGPNEQFF
TRBJ2-7 - TRBV10-3 CAIQEGTSGYEQYF
TRBJ2-7 once TRBV5-1 CASSLYGEQYF
TRBJ1-4 - TRBV29-1 CSVEQGSEKLFF
TRBJ1-1 - TRBV5-6 CASTQTWNTEAFF
TRBJ2-7 - TRBV4-3 CASSQYSDYSYEQYF
TRBJ2-3 - TRBV28 CASSLSRRTDTQYF